Below are 16 T cell receptor beta chains sequenced from a single sample in a study of blood T cell repertoires in COVID-19. Clones were read by immunoSEQ multiplex PCR, and TCRdb kept only the in-frame ones, dropping some. The sample consists of about 260,000 clones, around 87% of them appearing once. Sequencing was done on a sample of peripheral blood. The receptors were gathered from a woman in her 50s with acute or convalescent COVID-19.

This chain joins TRBV27 and TRBJ1-1; no firm D call. Trimming removed 3 bases at V and 4 bases at J, with 6 bases between. This CDR3 contains 12 residues. Germline loops: CDR1 MNHEY, CDR2 SMNVEV (reference sequence). DNA for the CDR3: TGTGCCAGCAGTTTGTACGGCACTGAAGCTTTCTTT. Translation gives CASSLYGTEAFF.

This clone was picked up one time. CDR3 protein: CASSLPPGGGSFSEQYF. The CDR3 DNA sequence: TGTGCCAGCAGTTTACCTCCCGGGGGCGGGAGTTTCTCCGAGCAGTACTTC. The chain couples TRBV27 to TRBJ2-7; D may be TRBD2 (7 bases). This CDR3 region has 17 residues. Trimming pared 2 bases from V and 6 bases from J, leaving 23 bases between. CDR1 MNHEY and CDR2 SMNVEV come from the germline V gene (reference sequence).

This chain joins TRBV9 and TRBJ2-7, with a weak D call TRBD2 (5 bases). V was clipped by 0 bases and J by 2 bases, with 12 bases between them. CDR1 is SGDLS and CDR2 is YYNGEE in the germline V gene. This CDR3 has 15 residues. CDR3 sequence reads: CASSVGGSKTYEQYF. CDR3 DNA sequence: TGTGCCAGCAGCGTAGGAGGGAGCAAGACCTACGAGCAGTACTTC.

The chain combines TRBV5-1 with TRBJ2-7, with D perhaps TRBD2 (6 bases). From germline, CDR1 is SGHRS and CDR2 YFSETQ. The CDR3 loop spans 14 amino acids. The V end was cut by 2 bases, the J end by 6 bases, with 15 bases between. The CDR3 sequence: CASSLSGTPGEQYF. CDR3 DNA sequence: TGCGCCAGCAGCTTATCCGGGACTCCAGGCGAGCAGTACTTC.

The V call is TRBV5-1, the J call TRBJ2-7; D unresolved. V was trimmed by 0 bases and J by 2 bases, leaving 9 bases between them. This CDR3 is 14 amino acids long. Germline CDR1 is SGHRS and CDR2 is YFSETQ. CDR3 protein: CASSLALATYEQYF. In DNA form, the CDR3 reads TGCGCCAGCAGCTTGGCGCTGGCAACCTACGAGCAGTACTTC.

The gene calls are TRBV2 and TRBJ2-3; TRBD2 aligns across 10 bases. Germline trimming cut 6 bases from V and 0 bases from J; bases unmatched to any gene: 6. Germline CDR1 reads SNHLY; CDR2 reads FYNNEI. The CDR3 is 16 amino acids. CDR3 in DNA: TGTGCCAGCAGGGCAGGACTAGCGGTTAGCACAGATACGCAGTATTTT. The encoded protein is CASRAGLAVSTDTQYF.

The V gene is TRBV9, the J gene TRBJ2-7; tentative D call: TRBD2 (6 bases). This CDR3 is built from 13 residues. The V and J ends lost 5 bases and 3 bases respectively, with 12 bases between them. Germline V gene data show CDR1 as SGDLS and CDR2 as YYNGEE. The chain's CDR3 is CASSTPGGYEQYF. CDR3 nucleotide sequence: TGTGCCAGCAGTACGCCCGGGGGCTACGAGCAGTACTTC.

The chain links TRBV9 to TRBJ2-3, with 11 bases that match TRBD2. The CDR3 is 15 residues long. V lost 4 bases to trimming and J lost 2 bases; unmatched junction nucleotides: 3. The germline CDR1 and CDR2 sequences are SGDLS and YYNGEE. This CDR3 is CASSRSGRVTDTQYF. The CDR3 DNA is TGTGCCAGCAGCCGTAGCGGGAGGGTCACAGATACGCAGTATTTT.

The chain is built from TRBV28 and TRBJ2-7; 14 positions match TRBD2. V trimming: 5 bases; J trimming: 7 bases; junction bases outside the gene matches: 7. CDR1 is MDHEN, CDR2 SYDVKM, per germline. The CDR3 length is 15 residues. The DNA of the CDR3 is TGTGCCAGCAGTCCGGGGACTAGCGGGAGTTGGGAGCAGTACTTC. Protein sequence: CASSPGTSGSWEQYF.

This clone occurred once. The CDR3 region has the DNA TGTGCCAGCAGCGTAGAACAGGGGCTTGGAAACACCATATATTTT. This codes for CASSVEQGLGNTIYF. This chain joins TRBV9 and TRBJ1-3; TRBD1 matches at 7 bases. The CDR3 extends over 15 amino acids. Germline trimming cut 0 bases from V and 3 bases from J; bases unmatched to any gene: 3. Per the germline V gene, CDR1 is SGDLS and CDR2 is YYNGEE.

The rearrangement links TRBV28 to TRBJ2-1; TRBD2 is a possible D gene (6 bases). The CDR3 length is 13 residues. V was clipped by 2 bases and J by 5 bases, with 7 bases between them. Germline-derived CDR1 and CDR2 are MDHEN and SYDVKM. The CDR3 DNA sequence: TGTGCCAGCAGTTTAAGGAGGGACAATGAGCAGTTCTTC. This encodes CASSLRRDNEQFF.

This chain links TRBV5-1 with TRBJ2-7; tentative D call: TRBD1 (6 bases). Germline assignment: CDR1 SGHRS and CDR2 YFSETQ. Between the trimmed V and J ends, which lost 1 base and 3 bases, there was a span of 14 bases. This CDR3 region has 15 residues. The CDR3 loop is CASSLYRVSDYEQYF. The DNA for the CDR3 is TGCGCCAGCAGCTTGTACAGGGTATCGGACTACGAGCAGTACTTC.

The genes are TRBV19 and TRBJ2-7; 11 bases match TRBD1. Trimming removed 5 bases from V and 6 bases from J; junction bases left unmatched: 9. Germline V gives CDR1 LNHDA, CDR2 SQIVND (reference sequence). The CDR3 is made up of 15 amino acids. The CDR3 protein is CASSDRDRGSGEQYF. CDR3 in DNA: TGTGCCAGTAGTGACCGGGACAGGGGGTCCGGCGAGCAGTACTTC.

This clone was counted a single time. The chain joins TRBV4-2 to TRBJ2-7, with 8 positions matching TRBD2. This CDR3 contains 16 residues. Germline assignment: CDR1 LGHNA and CDR2 YNFKEQ. V lost 0 bases to trimming and J lost 4 bases; unmatched junction nucleotides: 8. Here the CDR3 reads CASSQEKASGFYEQYF. The CDR3 nucleotides are TGTGCCAGCAGCCAAGAAAAGGCTAGCGGGTTTTACGAGCAGTACTTC.

The chain couples TRBV7-9 to TRBJ1-1; possible D gene TRBD1, 6 bases. The ends were cut back, 5 bases at V and 1 base at J, with 11 bases in the middle. Germline lookup yields CDR1 SEHNR and CDR2 FQNEAQ (reference sequence). This CDR3 is built from 14 residues. The CDR3 DNA reads TGTGCCAGCAGCCCCACAGGGCGGAACACTGAAGCTTTCTTT. Its translation: CASSPTGRNTEAFF.

The J gene is TRBJ2-3, the V gene TRBV3-1 (or the pseudogene TRBV3-2); 8 bases are a match to TRBD1. V trimming: 0 bases; J trimming: 5 bases; junction bases outside the gene matches: 7. CDR1 and CDR2 (germline): LGHDT, YNNKEL (reference sequence). This CDR3 has 16 amino acids. The CDR3 nucleotides read TGTGCCAGCAGCCAAGAGGGCAGGGGGCTAGTAGATACGCAGTATTTT. This translates into CASSQEGRGLVDTQYF.